The following is a T cell receptor beta chain sequence with its context. This sample was taken from a study of blood T cell repertoires in COVID-19. Study background: The analysed material was cDNA or gDNA that came from T cells, B-cell-depleted T cells, or PBMCs.

V shed 3 bases and J 4 bases; nucleotides not matched to a gene: 6. CDR1 is LGHNA, CDR2 YNFKEQ, per germline. The CDR3 spans 15 residues. In the original workflow: Amplification of reference gene primers was used by the study to estimate nucleated cell counts. The protocol was immunoSEQ multiplex PCR, while the TCRdb copy is restricted to in-frame clones and leaves out a portion. V and J calls and clone size follow that table, whereas D and trimming were derived from the DNA. This table has about 410,000 clones, approximately 90% appearing once. This receptor was taken from a woman in her 40s with COVID-19, enrolled during active disease. The sample was peripheral blood. The chain has TRBV4-2 and TRBJ2-3; TRBD2 matches at 8 bases. CDR3 region: CASSHGSGEADTQYF. The CDR3 bases are TGTGCCAGCAGCCACGGTAGCGGGGAGGCAGATACGCAGTATTTT.